The source of this T cell receptor (beta chain) is a study of beta chain features in type 1 diabetes. Whole-study findings and limits: Resolution of whether HLA type affects TCRB rearrangement was not achieved here. Significant though moderate, a shortening of TCRB CDR3s appeared in all four CD4+ subsets of Type 1 diabetes patients.

What was sequenced were expressed TCRB transcripts, since all of the isolated RNA had been reverse transcribed. Sequencing was performed with immunoSEQ multiplex PCR; in TCRdb, only in-frame clones are kept and a portion is missing. The table lists about 120,000 clones, about 16% of them singletons. A single heparinised draw of roughly 0.11 L on average was taken per donor. Deletions cut 6 bases from V and 1 base from J, with 15 bases between. CDR3 length: 15 amino acids. Germline V gene lookup returns CDR1 KGHSH and CDR2 LQKENI. As for this clone: Its matching antigen is unknown.

The source is a young man with type 1 diabetes. The gene calls are TRBV18 and TRBJ1-1, with D unresolved. The sequenced sample consisted of central memory CD4+ T cells from blood. In DNA form, the CDR3 reads TGTGCCAGCTCCAACATCGCCATTTGGAACACTGAAGCTTTCTTT. Its translation: CASSNIAIWNTEAFF.